Shown below are 23 T cell receptor beta chains from a single sample sequenced in a study of CD8 T cells in Susac syndrome. cDNA came from about 0.5 to 1 ug RNA primed by random hexamers. TCRdb reprocessed the immunoSEQ multiplex PCR reads via MiXCR and lists one record per CDR3 protein. The table shows tens of thousands of distinct CDR3 sequences, with 90% to 95% occurring only once. The sequencing input was CD8+ T cells from PBMCs. Receptor source: a human donor with multiple sclerosis.

The CDR3 nucleotides read TGTGCCAGCAGTTACGGGACAGGGGACTACGAGCAGTACTTC. Its protein product is CASSYGTGDYEQYF. The rearrangement uses TRBV6-5 and TRBJ2-7, with 10 bases aligning to TRBD1. V was pared by 2 bases and J by 3 bases, with 1 base of the junction left unmatched. Germline values: CDR1 MNHEY, CDR2 SVGAGI. This CDR3 has 14 residues.

The chain couples TRBV6-1 to TRBJ1-1; D unresolved. Germline-derived CDR1 and CDR2 are MNHNS and SASEGT. CDR3 length: 16 amino acids. The ends were cut back, 4 bases at V and 4 bases at J, with 19 bases in the middle. Written as DNA, the CDR3 is TGTGCCAGCAGTGCACCTCCGGCGGGTTTTAGCACTGAAGCTTTCTTT. Amino acids: CASSAPPAGFSTEAFF.

Here the CDR3 DNA reads TGTGCCAGCAGTTTCCCTATAGTAGTGGGATTAGGCAATCAGCCCCAGCATTTT. It codes for CASSFPIVVGLGNQPQHF. The chain has TRBV28 and TRBJ1-5; no reliable D call. CDR1 is MDHEN, CDR2 SYDVKM, per germline. Trimming stripped 3 bases from V and 2 bases from J, with 20 bases between. This CDR3 has 18 amino acids.

The sample holds a few counts of this clonotype. The chain uses TRBV4-1 and TRBJ2-1; weak D call: TRBD2 (6 bases). This CDR3 has 16 amino acids. Germline V CDR1 and CDR2: MGHRA, YSYEKL. V was shortened by 1 base and J by 0 bases, with 10 bases between the two germline ends. DNA of the CDR3: TGCGCCAGCAGCCAAGCGGGAGTAGGCTCCTACAATGAGCAGTTCTTC. It translates to CASSQAGVGSYNEQFF.

This clonotype was observed once. The V and J genes are TRBV19 and TRBJ1-1; the D is unclear. The CDR3 loop spans 14 amino acids. V lost 8 bases and J lost 0, with 13 bases in between. CDR1 and CDR2 from the germline V gene are LNHDA and SQIVND (reference sequence). The CDR3 nucleotides read TGTGCCAGTGGATCAGATTCCATGAACACTGAAGCTTTCTTT. Translated, it gives CASGSDSMNTEAFF. The full variable domain, in which reference TRBV19 and TRBJ1-1 provide the parts outside the CDR3, is DGGITQSPKYLFRKEGQNVTLSCEQNLNHDAMYWYRQDPGQGLRLIYYSQIVNDFQKGDIAEGYSVSREKKESFPLTVTSAQKNPTAFYLCASGSDSMNTEAFFGQGTRLTVV.

This chain connects TRBV27 to TRBJ2-2, with a weak D call TRBD1 (5 bases). V was trimmed by 0 bases and J by 8 bases, leaving 13 bases between them. Germline CDR1 and CDR2: MNHEY and SMNVEV (reference sequence). The length of the CDR3 is 15 residues. CDR3 in DNA: TGTGCCAGCAGTTTATCGGGCAGGGAAAAAGGGGAGCTGTTTTTT. Translating gives CASSLSGREKGELFF.

This sequence joins TRBV12-3 or TRBV12-4 and TRBJ1-2; tentatively, D is TRBD1 (5 bases). Trimming pared 6 bases from V and 6 bases from J, leaving 20 bases between. The CDR3 length is 15 residues. The CDR3 reads CASSLAIGGGNGYTF. In DNA form, the CDR3 reads TGTGCCAGCAGCCTCGCAATCGGGGGAGGGAATGGCTACACCTTC.

The chain links TRBV9 to TRBJ2-3; TRBD1 agrees at 10 bases. The ends lost 5 bases at V and 3 bases at J; junction bases unmatched: 6. The CDR3 has 15 amino acids. CDR1 and CDR2 (germline): SGDLS, YYNGEE. CDR3 nucleotide sequence: TGTGCCAGCAGTGAAGGGGGACAGGGGACAGATACGCAGTATTTT. It yields the protein CASSEGGQGTDTQYF.

The V call is TRBV9, the J call TRBJ2-3; 8 nucleotides agree with TRBD2. CDR3 length: 15 residues. The germline V gene encodes CDR1 SGDLS and CDR2 YYNGEE. Trimming cost V 3 bases and J 5 bases; bases outside gene matches: 8. Here the CDR3 reads CASSAQRGGGDTQYF. Here the CDR3 DNA reads TGTGCCAGCAGCGCCCAACGGGGGGGCGGAGATACGCAGTATTTT. Together with reference TRBV9 and TRBJ2-3, the CDR3 gives the full variable domain: DSGVTQTPKHLITATGQRVTLRCSPRSGDLSVYWYQQSLDQGLQFLIQYYNGEERAKGNILERFSAQQFPDLHSELNLSSLELGDSALYFCASSAQRGGGDTQYFGPGTRLTVL.

The rearrangement joins TRBV5-4 to TRBJ1-2; 8 nucleotides match TRBD1. CDR1 is SGHNT, CDR2 YYREEE, per germline (reference sequence). The CDR3 runs to 16 residues. V was pared by 4 bases and J by 5 bases, with 13 bases of the junction left unmatched. The CDR3 region is CASSPWTGKMMYGYTF. The CDR3 bases are TGTGCCAGCAGCCCGTGGACAGGGAAGATGATGTATGGCTACACCTTC.

This clonotype occurred a few times. The chain carries TRBV30 and TRBJ2-7; weak D call: TRBD1 (5 bases). Germline assignment: CDR1 GTSNPN and CDR2 SVGIG (reference sequence). The CDR3 has 13 amino acids. V gave up 0 bases and J gave up 7 bases, with 13 bases separating them. This CDR3 is CAWSVVGPTEQYF. The CDR3 DNA sequence: TGTGCCTGGAGTGTAGTGGGGCCCACGGAGCAGTACTTC. The whole variable domain, remainder taken from reference TRBV30 and TRBJ2-7, is SQTIHQWPATLVQPVGSPLSLECTVEGTSNPNLYWYRQAAGRGLQLLFYSVGIGQISSEVPQNLSASRPQDRQFILSSKKLLLSDSGFYLCAWSVVGPTEQYFGPGTRLTVT.

V gene TRBV20-1 combines with J gene TRBJ2-7, with D perhaps given as TRBD1 or TRBD2 (5 bases each). V gave up 1 base and J gave up 2 bases, with 15 bases separating them. The CDR3 has 15 residues. The germline V gene encodes CDR1 DFQATT and CDR2 SNEGSKA (reference sequence). The CDR3 DNA is TGCAGTGCTAGAGTCGGCAGGGACGGAGCCTACGAGCAGTACTTC. Translating it yields CSARVGRDGAYEQYF.

This clonotype occurred once. V gene TRBV29-1 combines with J gene TRBJ2-1; 16 nucleotides align to TRBD2. Germline V gene data show CDR1 as SQVTM and CDR2 as ANQGSEA. V shed 6 bases, J shed 0 bases, and the junction held 5 bases outside the gene matches. The CDR3 spans 17 residues. The CDR3 loop is CSVEGLAGGSSYNEQFF. The CDR3 DNA reads TGCAGCGTGGAGGGACTAGCGGGGGGGAGCTCCTACAATGAGCAGTTCTTC.

The rearrangement uses TRBV27 and TRBJ1-2; weak D call: TRBD1 (5 bases). The length of the CDR3 is 14 residues. Trimming stripped 6 bases from V and 5 bases from J, with 16 bases between. From germline, CDR1 is MNHEY and CDR2 SMNVEV (reference sequence). The CDR3: CASSHNPGGYGYTF. In DNA, the CDR3 is TGTGCCAGCAGCCATAACCCCGGGGGTTATGGCTACACCTTC.

The J gene is TRBJ2-1, the V gene TRBV5-5; TRBD2 matches at 7 bases. Looked up from germline, CDR1 is SGHKS and CDR2 is YYEKEE (reference sequence). The CDR3 loop spans 14 amino acids. The V gene end was trimmed by 0 bases and the J gene end by 8 bases; junction bases not matched to a gene: 5. The CDR3 nucleotides read TGTGCCAGCAGCTTGGCCCTAGCGGTACATGAGCAGTTCTTC. This sequence encodes CASSLALAVHEQFF.

This chain links TRBV4-1 with TRBJ2-7; 11 bases match TRBD2. V gave up 2 bases and J gave up 4 bases; unmatched junction bases: 4. This CDR3 is 15 amino acids long. Germline CDR1 MGHRA, CDR2 YSYEKL. The CDR3 loop is CASSQPGLADYEQYF. CDR3 nucleotide sequence: TGCGCCAGCAGCCAACCGGGACTAGCGGATTACGAGCAGTACTTC.

This chain connects TRBV6-1 to TRBJ2-5, with 16 nucleotides matching TRBD2. Trimming removed 6 bases from V and 3 bases from J; junction bases left unmatched: 13. CDR3 length equals 19 residues. Looked up from germline, CDR1 is MNHNS and CDR2 is SASEGT. The CDR3 is CASSTTGTSGRAREETQYF. CDR3 DNA: TGTGCCAGCAGCACCACCGGGACTAGCGGGAGGGCCAGGGAAGAGACCCAGTACTTC.

The chain employs TRBV11-2 and TRBJ2-7, with 13 bases matching TRBD2. Germline V gives CDR1 SGHAT, CDR2 FQNNGV. The CDR3 is 14 residues long. Trimming took 8 bases from V and 2 from J; bases not matched to a gene: 3. In nucleotides, the CDR3 is TGTGCCAGCGCCACTAGCGGGAGGGCCTACGAGCAGTACTTC. As protein: CASATSGRAYEQYF.

The chain joins TRBV12-3 or TRBV12-4 to TRBJ1-4, with TRBD1 matching over 7 bases. This CDR3 is built from 15 residues. Trimming removed 4 bases from V and 3 bases from J; junction bases left unmatched: 5. The CDR3 sequence: CASSSRDSANEKLFF. The CDR3 region has the DNA TGTGCCAGCAGTTCCCGGGACAGTGCTAATGAAAAACTGTTTTTT.

The chain carries TRBV28 and TRBJ2-7; TRBD2 aligns across 8 bases. The germline CDR1 and CDR2 sequences are MDHEN and SYDVKM. V trimming: 2 bases; J trimming: 3 bases; junction bases outside the gene matches: 9. CDR3 length: 16 amino acids. The CDR3 DNA follows: TGTGCCAGCAGTTTAAGACAAGCGGGAGTGAACTACGAGCAGTACTTC. Encoded protein: CASSLRQAGVNYEQYF.

The chain couples TRBV7-3 to TRBJ2-3, with 12 bases lining up with TRBD2. Germline-derived CDR1 and CDR2 are SGHTA and FQGTGA. V lost 8 bases to trimming and J lost 2 bases; unmatched junction nucleotides: 11. The CDR3 totals 17 residues. The CDR3 nucleotides are TGTGCCAGCTCGCTTGGGCTAGCGGGAGGGACCACAGATACGCAGTATTTT. It translates to CASSLGLAGGTTDTQYF.

The chain recombines TRBV16 with TRBJ1-2; D is unclear. Deletions cut 0 bases from V and 5 bases from J, with 10 bases between. CDR1 KGHSY and CDR2 FQNENV come from the germline V gene. This CDR3 contains 14 residues. CDR3 coding DNA: TGTGCCAGCAGCCAATCGCCGCCAACTTATGGCTACACCTTC. Amino acids: CASSQSPPTYGYTF.

The genes are TRBV5-6 and TRBJ2-1, with a tentative D call TRBD1 (5 bases). CDR3 length: 14 residues. Germline CDR1 and CDR2: SGHDT and YYEEEE. V was trimmed by 0 bases and J by 8 bases, leaving 12 bases between them. CDR3 coding DNA: TGTGCCAGCAGCTTGGCCGCAGGGTACGATGAGCAGTTCTTC. Protein sequence: CASSLAAGYDEQFF.